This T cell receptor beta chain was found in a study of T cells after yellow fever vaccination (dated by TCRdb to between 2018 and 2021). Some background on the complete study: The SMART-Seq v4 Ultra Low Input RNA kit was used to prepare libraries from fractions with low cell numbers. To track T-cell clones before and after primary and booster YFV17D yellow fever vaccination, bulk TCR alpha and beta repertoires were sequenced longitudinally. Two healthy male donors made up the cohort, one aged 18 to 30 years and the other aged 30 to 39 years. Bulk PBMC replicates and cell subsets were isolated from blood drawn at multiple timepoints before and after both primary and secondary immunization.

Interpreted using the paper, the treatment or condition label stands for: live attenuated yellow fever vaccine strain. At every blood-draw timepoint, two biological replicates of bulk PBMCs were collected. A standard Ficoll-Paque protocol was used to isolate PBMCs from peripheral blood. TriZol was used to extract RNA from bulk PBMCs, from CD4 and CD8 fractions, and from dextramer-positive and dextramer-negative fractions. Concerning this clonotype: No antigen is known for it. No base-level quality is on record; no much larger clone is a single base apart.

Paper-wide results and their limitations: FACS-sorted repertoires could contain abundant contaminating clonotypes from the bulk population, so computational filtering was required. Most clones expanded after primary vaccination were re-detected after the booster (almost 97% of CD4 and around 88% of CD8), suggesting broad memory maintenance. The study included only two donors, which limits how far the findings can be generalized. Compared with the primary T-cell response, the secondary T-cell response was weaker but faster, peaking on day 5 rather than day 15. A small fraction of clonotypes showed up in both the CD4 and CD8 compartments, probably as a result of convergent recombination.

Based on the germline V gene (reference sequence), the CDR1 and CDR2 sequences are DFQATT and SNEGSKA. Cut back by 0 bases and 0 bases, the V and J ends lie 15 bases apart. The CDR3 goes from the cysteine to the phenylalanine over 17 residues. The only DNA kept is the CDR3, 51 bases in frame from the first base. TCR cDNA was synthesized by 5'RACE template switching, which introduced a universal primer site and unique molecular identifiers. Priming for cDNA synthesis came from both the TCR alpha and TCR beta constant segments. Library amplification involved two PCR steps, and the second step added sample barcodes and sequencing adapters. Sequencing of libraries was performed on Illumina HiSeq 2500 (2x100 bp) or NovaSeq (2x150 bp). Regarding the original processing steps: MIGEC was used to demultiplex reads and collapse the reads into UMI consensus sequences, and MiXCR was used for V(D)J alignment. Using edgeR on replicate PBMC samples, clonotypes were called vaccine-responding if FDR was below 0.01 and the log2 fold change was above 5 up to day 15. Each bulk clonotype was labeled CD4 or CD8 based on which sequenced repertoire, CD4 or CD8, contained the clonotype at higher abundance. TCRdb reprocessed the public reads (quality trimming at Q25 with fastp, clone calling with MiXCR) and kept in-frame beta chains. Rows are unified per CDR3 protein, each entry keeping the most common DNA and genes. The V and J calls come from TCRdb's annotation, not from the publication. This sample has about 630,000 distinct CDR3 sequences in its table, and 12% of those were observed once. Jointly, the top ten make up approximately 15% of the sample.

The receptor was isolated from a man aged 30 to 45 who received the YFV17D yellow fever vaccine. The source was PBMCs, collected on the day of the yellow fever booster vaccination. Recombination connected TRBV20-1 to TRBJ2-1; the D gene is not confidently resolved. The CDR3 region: CSARDPAVLSSYNEQFF. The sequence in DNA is TGCAGTGCTAGAGATCCCGCGGTCTTAAGCTCCTACAATGAGCAGTTCTTC.